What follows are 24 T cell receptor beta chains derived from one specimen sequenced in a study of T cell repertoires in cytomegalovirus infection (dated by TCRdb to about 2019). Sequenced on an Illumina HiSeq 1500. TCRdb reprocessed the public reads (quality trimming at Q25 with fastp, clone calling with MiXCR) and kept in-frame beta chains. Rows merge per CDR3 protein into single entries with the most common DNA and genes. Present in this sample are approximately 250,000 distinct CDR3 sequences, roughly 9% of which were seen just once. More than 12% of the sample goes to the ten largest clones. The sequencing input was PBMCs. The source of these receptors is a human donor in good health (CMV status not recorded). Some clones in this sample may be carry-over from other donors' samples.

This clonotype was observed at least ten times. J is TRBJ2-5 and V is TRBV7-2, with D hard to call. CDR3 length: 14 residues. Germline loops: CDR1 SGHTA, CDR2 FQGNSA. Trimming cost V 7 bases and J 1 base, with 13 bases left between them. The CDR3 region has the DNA TGTGCCAGCACCCCCGTGATTGGCCAAGAGACCCAGTACTTC. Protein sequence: CASTPVIGQETQYF. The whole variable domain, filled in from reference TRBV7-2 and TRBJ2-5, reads GAGVSQSPSNKVTEKGKDVELRCDPISGHTALYWYRQSLGQGLEFLIYFQGNSAPDKSGLPSDRFSAERTGGSVSTLTIQRTQQEDSAVYLCASTPVIGQETQYFGPGTRLLVL.

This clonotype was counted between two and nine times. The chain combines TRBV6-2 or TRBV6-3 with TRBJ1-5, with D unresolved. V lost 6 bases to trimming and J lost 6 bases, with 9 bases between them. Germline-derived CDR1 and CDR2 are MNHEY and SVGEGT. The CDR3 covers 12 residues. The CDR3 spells CASSSSAQPQHF. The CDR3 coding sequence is TGTGCCAGCAGCTCTTCGGCTCAGCCCCAGCATTTT.

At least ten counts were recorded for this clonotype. The CDR3 spells CASSRLKAVAEAFF. The CDR3 DNA reads as TGTGCCAGCAGCCGCCTGAAGGCGGTAGCTGAAGCTTTCTTT. This chain joins TRBV7-2 and TRBJ1-1; no firm D call. Trimming shortened V by 5 bases and J by 6 bases, and 16 bases separated the two germline ends. The CDR3 is 14 amino acids. Germline loops: CDR1 SGHTA, CDR2 FQGNSA. Drawing the rest from reference TRBV7-2 and TRBJ1-1, the complete variable domain is GAGVSQSPSNKVTEKGKDVELRCDPISGHTALYWYRQSLGQGLEFLIYFQGNSAPDKSGLPSDRFSAERTGGSVSTLTIQRTQQEDSAVYLCASSRLKAVAEAFFGQGTRLTVV.

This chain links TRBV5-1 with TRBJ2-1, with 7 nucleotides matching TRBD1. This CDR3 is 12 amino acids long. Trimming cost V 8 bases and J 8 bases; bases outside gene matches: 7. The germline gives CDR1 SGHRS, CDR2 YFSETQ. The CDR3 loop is CASGHRGHEQFF. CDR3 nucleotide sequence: TGCGCCAGTGGACACAGGGGTCATGAGCAGTTCTTC. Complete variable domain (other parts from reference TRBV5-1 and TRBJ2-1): KAGVTQTPRYLIKTRGQQVTLSCSPISGHRSVSWYQQTPGQGLQFLFEYFSETQRNKGNFPGRFSGRQFSNSRSEMNVSTLELGDSALYLCASGHRGHEQFFGPGTRLTVL.

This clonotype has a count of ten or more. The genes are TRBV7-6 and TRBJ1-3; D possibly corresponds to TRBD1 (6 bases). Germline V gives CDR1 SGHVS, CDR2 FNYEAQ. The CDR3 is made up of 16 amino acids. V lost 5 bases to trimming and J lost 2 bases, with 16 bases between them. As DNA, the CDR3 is TGTGCCAGCAGCACGACAGGCAGGGCGGCTGGAAACACCATATATTTT. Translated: CASSTTGRAAGNTIYF.

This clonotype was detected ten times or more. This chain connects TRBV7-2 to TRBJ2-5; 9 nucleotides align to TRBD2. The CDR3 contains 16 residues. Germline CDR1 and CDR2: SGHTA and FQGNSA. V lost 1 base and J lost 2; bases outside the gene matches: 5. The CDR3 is CASSLVTSGPQETQYF. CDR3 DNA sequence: TGTGCCAGCAGCTTAGTAACTAGCGGGCCGCAAGAGACCCAGTACTTC.

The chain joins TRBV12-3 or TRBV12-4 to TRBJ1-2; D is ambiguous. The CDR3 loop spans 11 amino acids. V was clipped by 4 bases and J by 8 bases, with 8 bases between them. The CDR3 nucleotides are TGTGCCAGCAGTTGGACGGGGGGCTACACCTTC. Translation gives CASSWTGGYTF.

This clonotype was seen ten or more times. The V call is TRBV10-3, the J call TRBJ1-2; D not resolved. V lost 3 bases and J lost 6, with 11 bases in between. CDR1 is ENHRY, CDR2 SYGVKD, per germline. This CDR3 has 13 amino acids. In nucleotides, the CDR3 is TGTGCCATCAGTGAATTCAGCCAGGATGGCTACACCTTC. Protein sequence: CAISEFSQDGYTF.

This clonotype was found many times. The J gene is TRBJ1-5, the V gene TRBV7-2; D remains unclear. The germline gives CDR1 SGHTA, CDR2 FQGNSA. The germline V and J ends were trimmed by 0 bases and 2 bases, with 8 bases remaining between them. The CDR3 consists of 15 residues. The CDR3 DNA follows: TGTGCCAGCAGCTTAGCCGGGATCGGCAATCAGCCCCAGCATTTT. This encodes CASSLAGIGNQPQHF. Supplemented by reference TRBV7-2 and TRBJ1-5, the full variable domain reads GAGVSQSPSNKVTEKGKDVELRCDPISGHTALYWYRQSLGQGLEFLIYFQGNSAPDKSGLPSDRFSAERTGGSVSTLTIQRTQQEDSAVYLCASSLAGIGNQPQHFGDGTRLSIL.

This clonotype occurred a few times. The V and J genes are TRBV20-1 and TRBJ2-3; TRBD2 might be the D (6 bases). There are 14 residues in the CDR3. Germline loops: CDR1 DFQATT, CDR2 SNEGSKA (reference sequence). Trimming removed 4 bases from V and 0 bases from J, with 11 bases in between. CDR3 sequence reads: CSATGRGSTDTQYF. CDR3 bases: TGCAGTGCTACCGGGCGGGGTAGCACAGATACGCAGTATTTT.

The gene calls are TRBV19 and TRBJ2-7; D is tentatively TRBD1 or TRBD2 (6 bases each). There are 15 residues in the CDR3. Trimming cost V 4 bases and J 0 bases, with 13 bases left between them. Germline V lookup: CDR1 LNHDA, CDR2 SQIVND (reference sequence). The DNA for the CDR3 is TGTGCCAGTAGTAATCATGGGGGGCCCTCCTACGAGCAGTACTTC. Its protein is CASSNHGGPSYEQYF.

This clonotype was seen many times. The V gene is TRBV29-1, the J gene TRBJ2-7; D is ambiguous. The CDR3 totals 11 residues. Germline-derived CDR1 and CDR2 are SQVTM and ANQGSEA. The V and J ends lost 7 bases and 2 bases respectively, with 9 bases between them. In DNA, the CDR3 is TGCAGCGCCACAGTTGCCTACGAGCAGTACTTC. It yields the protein CSATVAYEQYF.

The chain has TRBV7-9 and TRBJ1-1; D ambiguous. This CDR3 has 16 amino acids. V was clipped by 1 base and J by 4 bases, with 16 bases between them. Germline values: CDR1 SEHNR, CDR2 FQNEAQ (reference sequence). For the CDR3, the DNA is TGTGCCAGCAGCTTAGGGTCGGGGAAATCCGGCACTGAAGCTTTCTTT. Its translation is CASSLGSGKSGTEAFF. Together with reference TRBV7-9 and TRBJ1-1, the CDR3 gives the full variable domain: DTGVSQNPRHKITKRGQNVTFRCDPISEHNRLYWYRQTLGQGPEFLTYFQNEAQLEKSRLLSDRFSAERPKGSFSTLEIQRTEQGDSAMYLCASSLGSGKSGTEAFFGQGTRLTVV.

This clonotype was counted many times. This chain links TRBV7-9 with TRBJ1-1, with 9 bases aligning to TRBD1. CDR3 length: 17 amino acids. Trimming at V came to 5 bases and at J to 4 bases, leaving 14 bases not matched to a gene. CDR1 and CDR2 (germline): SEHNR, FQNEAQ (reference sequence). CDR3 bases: TGTGCCAGCAGCCTACACGACCTACAGGGGGCGCGCACTGAAGCTTTCTTT. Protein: CASSLHDLQGARTEAFF.

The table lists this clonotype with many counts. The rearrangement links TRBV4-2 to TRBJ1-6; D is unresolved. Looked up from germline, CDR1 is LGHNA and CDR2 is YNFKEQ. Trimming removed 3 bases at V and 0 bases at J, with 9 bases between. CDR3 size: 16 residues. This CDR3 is CASSQGRSSYNSPLHF. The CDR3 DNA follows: TGTGCCAGCAGCCAGGGTCGAAGCTCCTATAATTCACCCCTCCACTTT.

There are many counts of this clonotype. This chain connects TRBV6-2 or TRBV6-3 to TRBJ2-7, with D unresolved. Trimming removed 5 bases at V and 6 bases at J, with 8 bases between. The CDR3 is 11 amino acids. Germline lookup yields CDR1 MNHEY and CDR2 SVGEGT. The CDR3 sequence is CASSNGVEQYF. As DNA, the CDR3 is TGTGCCAGCAGTAATGGGGTCGAGCAGTACTTC.

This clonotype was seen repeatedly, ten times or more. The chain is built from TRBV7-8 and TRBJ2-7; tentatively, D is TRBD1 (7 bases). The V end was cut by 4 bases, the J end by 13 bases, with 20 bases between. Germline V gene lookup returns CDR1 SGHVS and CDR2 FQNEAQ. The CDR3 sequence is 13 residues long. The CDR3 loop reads CASSSWTGGEKYF. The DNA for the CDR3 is TGTGCCAGCAGCTCCTGGACAGGCGGGGAAAAATACTTC.

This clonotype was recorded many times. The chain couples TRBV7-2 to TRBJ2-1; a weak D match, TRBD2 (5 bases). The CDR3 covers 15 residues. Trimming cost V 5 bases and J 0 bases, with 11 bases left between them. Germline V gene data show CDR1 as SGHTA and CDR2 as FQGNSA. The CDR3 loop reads CASSHVTSSYNEQFF. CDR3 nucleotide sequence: TGTGCCAGCAGCCATGTAACTAGCTCCTACAATGAGCAGTTCTTC.

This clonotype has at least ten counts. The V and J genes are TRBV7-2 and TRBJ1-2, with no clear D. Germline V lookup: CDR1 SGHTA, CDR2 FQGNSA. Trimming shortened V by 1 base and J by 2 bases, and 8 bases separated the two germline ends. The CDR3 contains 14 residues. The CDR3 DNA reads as TGTGCCAGCAGCTTAGATCGGCAGAACTATGGCTACACCTTC. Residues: CASSLDRQNYGYTF.

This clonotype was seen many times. The CDR3 DNA follows: TGTGCCAGCAGCCCAGTCCCCCCTAGCGGGAGGGCCAAGACCCAGTACTTC. It yields the protein CASSPVPPSGRAKTQYF. J is TRBJ2-5 and V is TRBV7-8, with TRBD2 matching over 12 bases. CDR1 and CDR2 from the germline V gene are SGHVS and FQNEAQ. The CDR3 length is 17 residues. Trimming took 5 bases from V and 6 from J; bases not matched to a gene: 13.

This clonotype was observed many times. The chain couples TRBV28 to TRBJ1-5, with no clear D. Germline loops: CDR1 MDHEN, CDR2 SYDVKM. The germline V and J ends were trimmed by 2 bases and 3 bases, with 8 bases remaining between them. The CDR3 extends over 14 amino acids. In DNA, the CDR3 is TGTGCCAGCAGTTTAGGGTCACTCAATCAGCCCCAGCATTTT. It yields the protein CASSLGSLNQPQHF.

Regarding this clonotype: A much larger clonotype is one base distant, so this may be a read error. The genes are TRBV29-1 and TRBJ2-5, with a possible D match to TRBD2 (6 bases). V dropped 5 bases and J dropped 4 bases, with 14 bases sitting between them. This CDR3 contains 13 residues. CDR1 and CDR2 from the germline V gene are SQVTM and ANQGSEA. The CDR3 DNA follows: TGCAGCGTTAGGAGCGGGTATCGAGAGACCCAGTACTTC. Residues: CSVRSGYRETQYF.

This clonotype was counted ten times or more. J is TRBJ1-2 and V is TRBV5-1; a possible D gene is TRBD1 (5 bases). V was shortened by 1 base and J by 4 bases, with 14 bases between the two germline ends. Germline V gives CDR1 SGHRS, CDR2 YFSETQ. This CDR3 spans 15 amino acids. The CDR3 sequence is CASSLLGDGSYGYTF. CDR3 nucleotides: TGCGCCAGCAGCTTGTTAGGGGATGGTTCCTATGGCTACACCTTC.

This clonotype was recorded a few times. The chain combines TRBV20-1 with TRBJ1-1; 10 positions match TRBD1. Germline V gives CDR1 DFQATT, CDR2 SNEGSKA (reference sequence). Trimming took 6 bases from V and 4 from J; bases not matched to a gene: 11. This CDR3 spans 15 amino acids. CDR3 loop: CSAPGTGVVGTEAFF. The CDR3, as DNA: TGCAGTGCCCCCGGGACAGGGGTGGTGGGCACTGAAGCTTTCTTT.